This TCR beta chain was obtained from a study of shared clonotypes between healthy human individuals. TCRdb keeps only in-frame clones here, not all; method: immunoSEQ multiplex PCR. The data show about 700,000 clones, roughly nine tenths seen once. The CDR3 contains 14 residues. Germline values: CDR1 SGHRS, CDR2 YFSETQ. Trimming at V came to 0 bases and at J to 3 bases, leaving 3 bases not matched to a gene. CD45RO negativity and positive selection for CCR7 defined naive CD8 cells, a population that excluded terminally differentiated effector memory CD45RA+ cells. The J gene is TRBJ2-7, the V gene TRBV5-1, with TRBD2 identical over 7 bases. The sequenced sample was naive CD8+ T cells sorted from blood. The TCR was taken from a man aged 25-40 years in good health. The CDR3 nucleotides are TGCGCCAGCAGCTTGGCCGCGGGAGACTACGAGCAGTACTTC. It is translated as CASSLAAGDYEQYF.